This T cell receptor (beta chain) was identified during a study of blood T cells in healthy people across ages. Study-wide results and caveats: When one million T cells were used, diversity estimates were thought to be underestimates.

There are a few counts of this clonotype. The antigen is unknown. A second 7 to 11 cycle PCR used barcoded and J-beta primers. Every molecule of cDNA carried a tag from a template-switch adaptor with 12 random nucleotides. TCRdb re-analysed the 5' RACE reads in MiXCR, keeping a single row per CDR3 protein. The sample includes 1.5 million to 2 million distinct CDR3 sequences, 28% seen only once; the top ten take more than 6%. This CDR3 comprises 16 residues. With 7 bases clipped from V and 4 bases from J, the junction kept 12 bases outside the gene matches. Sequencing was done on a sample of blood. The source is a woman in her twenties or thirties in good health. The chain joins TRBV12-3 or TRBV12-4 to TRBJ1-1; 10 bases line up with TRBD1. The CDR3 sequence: CASKFGTGQGLTEAFF. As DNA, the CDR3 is TGTGCCAGCAAGTTCGGAACGGGACAGGGGCTCACTGAAGCTTTCTTT.